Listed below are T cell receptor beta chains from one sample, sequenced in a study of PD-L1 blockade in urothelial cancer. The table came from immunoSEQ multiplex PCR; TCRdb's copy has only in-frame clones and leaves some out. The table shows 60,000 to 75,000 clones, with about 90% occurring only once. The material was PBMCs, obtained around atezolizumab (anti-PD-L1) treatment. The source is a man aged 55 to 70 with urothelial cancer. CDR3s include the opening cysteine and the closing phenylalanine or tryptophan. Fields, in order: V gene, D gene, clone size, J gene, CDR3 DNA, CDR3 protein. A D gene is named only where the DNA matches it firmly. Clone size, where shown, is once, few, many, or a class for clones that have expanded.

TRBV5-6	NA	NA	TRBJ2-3	TGTGCCAGCAGCTTGTCGAGCCCCACAGATACGCAGTATTTT	CASSLSSPTDTQYF
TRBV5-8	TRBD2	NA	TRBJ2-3	TGTGCCAGCAGCTTGTCACTAGCGGGAAGCACAGATACGCAGTATTTT	CASSLSLAGSTDTQYF
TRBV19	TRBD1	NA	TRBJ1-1	TGTGCCAGTAGTCCCCACAGGGGGCCTGAAGCTTTCTTT	CASSPHRGPEAFF
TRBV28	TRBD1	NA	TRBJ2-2	TGTGCCAGCAGGGACAGGGCGGTTGAATGGACCGGGGAGCTGTTTTTT	CASRDRAVEWTGELFF
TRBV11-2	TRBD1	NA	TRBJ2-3	TGTGCCAGCAGCTTATTCGGTTGGGACAGCCTCGATAGTGCAGATACGCAGTATTTT	CASSLFGWDSLDSADTQYF
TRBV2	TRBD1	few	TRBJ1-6	TGTGCCAGCAGGGCGGGACAGGGCTGGAATTCACCCCTCCACTTT	CASRAGQGWNSPLHF
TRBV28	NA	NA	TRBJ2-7	TGTGCCAGCAGGAAAGACTACTACGAGCAGTACTTC	CASRKDYYEQYF
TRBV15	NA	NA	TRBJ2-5	TGTGCCACCAGCAGATACAGGGCTGAGACCCAGTACTTC	CATSRYRAETQYF
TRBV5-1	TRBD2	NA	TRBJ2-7	TGCGCCAGCAGCACCACTAGCGGGGGAGGATCCGAGCAGTACTTC	CASSTTSGGGSEQYF
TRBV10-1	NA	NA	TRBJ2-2	TGCGCCAGCAGTACCAGGACCGGGGAGCTGTTTTTT	CASSTRTGELFF
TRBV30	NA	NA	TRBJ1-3	TGTGCCTGGGGTGGGACATTCTCTGGAAACACCATATATTTT	CAWGGTFSGNTIYF
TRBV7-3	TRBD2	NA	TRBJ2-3	TGTGCCAGCGGGACCCGACTAGCGGGGAGACCAAGCACAGATACGCAGTATTTT	CASGTRLAGRPSTDTQYF
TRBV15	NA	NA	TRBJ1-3	TGTGCCACCAGTCCAGGGGCTCGAGGAAACACCATATATTTT	CATSPGARGNTIYF
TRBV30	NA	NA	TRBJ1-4	TGTGCCTGGAGTGTCCGGGGAGCCCTAGCAACTAATGAAAAACTGTTTTTT	CAWSVRGALATNEKLFF
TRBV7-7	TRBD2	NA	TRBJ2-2	TGTGCTAGCAGCCCCCGTGAGTTTGGGGGGGTCACCGGGGAGCTGTTTTTT	CASSPREFGGVTGELFF
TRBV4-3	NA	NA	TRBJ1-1	TGCGCCAGCAGCCAAGATTCGGGGGGGCAGGAAGCTTTCTTT	CASSQDSGGQEAFF
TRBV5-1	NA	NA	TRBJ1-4	TGCGCCAGCAGCCCCGGTAGGGGACAAAACGAAAAACTGTTTTTT	CASSPGRGQNEKLFF
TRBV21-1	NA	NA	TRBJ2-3	TGTGCCAGCAGCAAAGTGGCTAGCGGGGGACTTTTCTCTACAGATACGCAGTATTTT	CASSKVASGGLFSTDTQYF
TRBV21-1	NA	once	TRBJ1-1	TGTGCCAGCACGACAGGGGGCGCGGGGAGGAACACTGAAGCTTTCTTT	CASTTGGAGRNTEAFF
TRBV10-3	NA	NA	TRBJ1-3	TGTGCCACCAAAACGGATGGGCAGTTGAGACCCAGAAACACCATATATTTT	CATKTDGQLRPRNTIYF
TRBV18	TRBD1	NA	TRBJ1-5	TGTGCCAGCTCACCTTCGGGACAGGGGGTTCAGCCCCAGCATTTT	CASSPSGQGVQPQHF
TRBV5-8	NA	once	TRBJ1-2	TGTGCCAGCAGCTTGGCCGGTTTGGAGGGATACTATGGCTACACCTTC	CASSLAGLEGYYGYTF
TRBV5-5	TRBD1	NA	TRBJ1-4	TGTGCCAGCAGCGGGTCCTCCGGGACAGCTAATGAAAAACTGTTTTTT	CASSGSSGTANEKLFF
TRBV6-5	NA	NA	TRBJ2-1	TGTGCCGCGGGGCCCAGGGTCAATGAGCAGTTCTTC	CAAGPRVNEQFF
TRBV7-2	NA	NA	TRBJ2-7	TGTGCCAGCAGCTTAGCGTCACAGGGCAGCGAGCAGTACTTC	CASSLASQGSEQYF
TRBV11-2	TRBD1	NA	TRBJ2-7	TGTGCCAGCAGCAGAGACAGGGAGAGGGGGTACTTC	CASSRDRERGYF
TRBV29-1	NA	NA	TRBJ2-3	TGCAGCGTTGAAGATAGGGGGTCTAGCACAGATACGCAGTATTTT	CSVEDRGSSTDTQYF
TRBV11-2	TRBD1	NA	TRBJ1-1	TGTGCCAGCAGCCTTCAGGGGGGACAGAACACTGAAGCTTTCTTT	CASSLQGGQNTEAFF
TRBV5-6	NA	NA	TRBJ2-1	TGTGCCAGCAGCTTGTATCCGGGTAGGGGGTACAATGAGCAGTTCTTC	CASSLYPGRGYNEQFF
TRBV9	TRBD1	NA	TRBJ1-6	TGTGCCAGCAGCGTAGATGGACAGGGTAATTCACCCCTCCACTTT	CASSVDGQGNSPLHF
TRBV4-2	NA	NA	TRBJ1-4	TGTGCCAGCAGCCAGGGGCAGTTAGAAAAACTGTTTTTT	CASSQGQLEKLFF
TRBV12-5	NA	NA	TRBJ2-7	TGTGCTAGTGGAAGGGGTTACGAGCAGTACTTC	CASGRGYEQYF
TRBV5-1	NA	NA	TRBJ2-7	TGCGCCAGCAGCTTGGACGGGACCTACGAGCAGTACTTC	CASSLDGTYEQYF
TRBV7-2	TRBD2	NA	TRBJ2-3	TGTGCCAGCAGCTCGGGTAGCGGGGGGGCCACAGATACGCAGTATTTT	CASSSGSGGATDTQYF